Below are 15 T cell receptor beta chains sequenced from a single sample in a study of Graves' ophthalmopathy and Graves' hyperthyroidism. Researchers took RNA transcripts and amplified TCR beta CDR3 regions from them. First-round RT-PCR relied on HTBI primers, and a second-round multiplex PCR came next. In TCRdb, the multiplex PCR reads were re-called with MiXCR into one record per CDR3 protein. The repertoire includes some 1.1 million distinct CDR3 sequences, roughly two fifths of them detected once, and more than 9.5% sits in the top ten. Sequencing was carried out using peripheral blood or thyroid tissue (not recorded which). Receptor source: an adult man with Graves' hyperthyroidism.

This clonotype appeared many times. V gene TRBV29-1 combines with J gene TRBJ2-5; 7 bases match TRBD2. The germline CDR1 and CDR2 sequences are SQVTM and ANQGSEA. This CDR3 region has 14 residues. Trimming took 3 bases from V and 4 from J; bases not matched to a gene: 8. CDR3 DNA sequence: TGCAGCGTTGATCCAAATGGGGGGGGAGAGACCCAGTACTTC. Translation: CSVDPNGGGETQYF. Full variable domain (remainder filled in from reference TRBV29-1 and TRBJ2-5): SAVISQKPSRDICQRGTSLTIQCQVDSQVTMMFWYRQQPGQSLTLIATANQGSEATYESGFVIDKFPISRPNLTFSTLTVSNMSPEDSSIYLCSVDPNGGGETQYFGPGTRLLVL.

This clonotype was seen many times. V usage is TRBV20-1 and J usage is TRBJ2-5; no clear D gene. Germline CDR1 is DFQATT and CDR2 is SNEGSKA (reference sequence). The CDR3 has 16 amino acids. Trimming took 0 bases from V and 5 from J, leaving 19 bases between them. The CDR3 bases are TGCAGTGCTAGAGATCGAGGTCGGGTCGGATGGGAGACCCAGTACTTC. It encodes CSARDRGRVGWETQYF.

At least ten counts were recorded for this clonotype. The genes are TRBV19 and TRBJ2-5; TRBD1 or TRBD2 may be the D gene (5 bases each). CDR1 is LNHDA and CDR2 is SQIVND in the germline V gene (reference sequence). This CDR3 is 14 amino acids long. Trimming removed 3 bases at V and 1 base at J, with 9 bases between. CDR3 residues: CASSIPGAQETQYF. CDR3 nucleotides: TGTGCCAGTAGTATCCCCGGGGCCCAAGAGACCCAGTACTTC.

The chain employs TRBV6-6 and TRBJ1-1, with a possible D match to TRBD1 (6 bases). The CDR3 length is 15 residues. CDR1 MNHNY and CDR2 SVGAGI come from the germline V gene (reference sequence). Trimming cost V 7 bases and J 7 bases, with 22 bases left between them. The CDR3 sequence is CASTKTVDRPNEAFF. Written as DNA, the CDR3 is TGTGCCAGCACCAAGACCGTCGACAGGCCGAATGAAGCTTTCTTT.

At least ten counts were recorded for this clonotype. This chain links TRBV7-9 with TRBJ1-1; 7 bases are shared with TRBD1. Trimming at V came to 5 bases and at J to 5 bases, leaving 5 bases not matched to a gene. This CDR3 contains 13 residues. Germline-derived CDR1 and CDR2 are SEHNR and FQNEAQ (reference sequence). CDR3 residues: CASSPRGRTEAFF. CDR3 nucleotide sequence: TGTGCCAGCAGCCCGAGGGGGCGGACTGAAGCTTTCTTT.

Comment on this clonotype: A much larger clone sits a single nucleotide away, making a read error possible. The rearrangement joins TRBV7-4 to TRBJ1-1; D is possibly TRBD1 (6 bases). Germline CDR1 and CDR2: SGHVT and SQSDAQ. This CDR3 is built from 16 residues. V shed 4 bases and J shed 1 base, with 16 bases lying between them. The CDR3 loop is CASSSGAADWNTEAFF. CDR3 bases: TGTGCCAGCAGCTCAGGGGCGGCGGACTGGAACACTGAAGCTTTCTTT.

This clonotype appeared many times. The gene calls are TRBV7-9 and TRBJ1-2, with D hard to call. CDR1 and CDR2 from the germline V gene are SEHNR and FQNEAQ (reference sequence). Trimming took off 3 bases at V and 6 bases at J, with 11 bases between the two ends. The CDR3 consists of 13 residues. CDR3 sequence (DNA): TGTGCCAGCAGCTTCCAGGATATCAATGGCTACACCTTC. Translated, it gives CASSFQDINGYTF.

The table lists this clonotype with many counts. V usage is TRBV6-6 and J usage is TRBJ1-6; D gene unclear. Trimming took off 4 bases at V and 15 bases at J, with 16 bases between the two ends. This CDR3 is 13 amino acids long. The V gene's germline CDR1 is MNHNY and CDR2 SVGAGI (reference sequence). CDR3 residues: CASSSKGAGDLHF. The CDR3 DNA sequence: TGTGCCAGCAGTTCTAAGGGTGCCGGGGACCTCCACTTT.

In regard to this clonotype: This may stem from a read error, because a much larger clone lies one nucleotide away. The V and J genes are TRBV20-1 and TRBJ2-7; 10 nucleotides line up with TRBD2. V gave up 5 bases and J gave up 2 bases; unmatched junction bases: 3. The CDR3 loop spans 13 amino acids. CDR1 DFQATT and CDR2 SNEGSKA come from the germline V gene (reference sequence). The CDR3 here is CSAPGTSAYEQYF. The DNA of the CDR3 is TGCAGTGCTCCCGGGACTAGCGCCTACGAGCAGTACTTC.

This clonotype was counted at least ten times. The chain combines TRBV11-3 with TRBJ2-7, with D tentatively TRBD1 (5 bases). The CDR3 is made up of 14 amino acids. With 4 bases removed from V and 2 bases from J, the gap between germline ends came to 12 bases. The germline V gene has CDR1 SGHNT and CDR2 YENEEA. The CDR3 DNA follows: TGTGCCAGCAGCTGTGTGGGGCATACCTACGAGCAGTACTTC. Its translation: CASSCVGHTYEQYF.

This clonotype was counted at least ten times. CDR3 residues: CASSSTQRELFF. For the CDR3, the DNA is TGTGCCAGCAGCAGTACTCAACGGGAGCTGTTTTTT. This chain uses TRBV11-2 with TRBJ2-2, with D unclear. The CDR3 spans 12 residues. The germline gives CDR1 SGHAT, CDR2 FQNNGV. V dropped 5 bases and J dropped 9 bases, with 10 bases sitting between them.

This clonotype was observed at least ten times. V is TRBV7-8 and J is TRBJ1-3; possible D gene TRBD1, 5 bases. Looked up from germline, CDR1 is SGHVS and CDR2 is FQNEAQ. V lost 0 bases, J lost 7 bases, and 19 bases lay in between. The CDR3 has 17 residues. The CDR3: CASSLAAGPRVRNTIYF. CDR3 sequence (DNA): TGTGCCAGCAGCTTAGCGGCAGGGCCACGAGTGAGGAACACCATATATTTT.

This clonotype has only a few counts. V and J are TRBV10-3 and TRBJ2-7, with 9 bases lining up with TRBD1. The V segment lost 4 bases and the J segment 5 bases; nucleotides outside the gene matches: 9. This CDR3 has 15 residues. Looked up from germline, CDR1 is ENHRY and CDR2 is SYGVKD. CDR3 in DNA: TGTGCCATCAGTGGGGGAGAGGACAGGGGCCACGAGCAGTACTTC. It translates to CAISGGEDRGHEQYF.

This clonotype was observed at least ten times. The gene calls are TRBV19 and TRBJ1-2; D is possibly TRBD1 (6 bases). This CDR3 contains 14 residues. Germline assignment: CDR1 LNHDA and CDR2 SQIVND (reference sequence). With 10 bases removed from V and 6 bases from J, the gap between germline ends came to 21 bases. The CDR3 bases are TGTGCCACTAGGGACGGGGGCCCCCTTGATGGCTACACCTTC. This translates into CATRDGGPLDGYTF.

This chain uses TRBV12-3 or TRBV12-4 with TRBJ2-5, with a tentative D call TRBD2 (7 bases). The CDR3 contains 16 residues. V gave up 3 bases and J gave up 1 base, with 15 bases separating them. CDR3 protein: CASSLGGALGQETQYF. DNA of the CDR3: TGTGCCAGCAGTTTGGGGGGGGCACTTGGCCAAGAGACCCAGTACTTC.